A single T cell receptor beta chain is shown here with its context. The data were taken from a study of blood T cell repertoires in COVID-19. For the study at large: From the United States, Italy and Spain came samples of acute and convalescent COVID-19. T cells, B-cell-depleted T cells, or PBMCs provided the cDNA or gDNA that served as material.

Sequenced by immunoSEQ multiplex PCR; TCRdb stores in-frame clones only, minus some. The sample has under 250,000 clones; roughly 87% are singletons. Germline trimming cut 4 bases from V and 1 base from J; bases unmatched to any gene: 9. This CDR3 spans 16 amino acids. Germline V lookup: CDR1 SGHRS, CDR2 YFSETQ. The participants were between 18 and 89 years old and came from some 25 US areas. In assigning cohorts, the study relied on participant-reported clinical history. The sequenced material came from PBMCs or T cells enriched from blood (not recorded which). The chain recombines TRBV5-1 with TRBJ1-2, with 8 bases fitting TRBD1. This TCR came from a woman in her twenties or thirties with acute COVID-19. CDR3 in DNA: TGCGCCAGCAGCCCGGTTCCAGGGGGCAGTAACTATGGCTACACCTTC. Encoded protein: CASSPVPGGSNYGYTF.